These 14 T cell receptor beta chains share one sample of origin, sequenced in a study of T cell responses to AZD1222 COVID-19 vaccine. TCRdb's copy holds only in-frame clones and misses some; the assay was immunoSEQ multiplex PCR. This table holds some 110,000 clones, about 85% found once. Sample: peripheral blood, taken on day 0 of AZD1222 vaccination. These receptors were collected from an adult in good health.

The chain links TRBV9 to TRBJ2-2, with TRBD1 as a possible D gene (6 bases). Germline values: CDR1 SGDLS, CDR2 YYNGEE. With 4 bases removed from V and 0 bases from J, the gap between germline ends came to 13 bases. This CDR3 spans 16 amino acids. CDR3 amino acids: CASSSPRDTNTGELFF. The CDR3 nucleotides are TGTGCCAGCAGCTCCCCACGGGACACGAACACCGGGGAGCTGTTTTTT.

This chain joins TRBV24-1 and TRBJ1-2; the D gene is possibly TRBD1 (6 bases). CDR1 and CDR2 (germline): KGHDR, SFDVKD. The CDR3 runs to 13 residues. V was shortened by 4 bases and J by 7 bases, with 12 bases between the two germline ends. CDR3 coding DNA: TGTGCCACCAGTGACCCCCACAGGGTTGGCTACACCTTC. Amino acid sequence: CATSDPHRVGYTF.

V is TRBV6-2 or TRBV6-3 and J is TRBJ2-3; the D is unclear. There are 15 residues in the CDR3. The germline V and J ends were trimmed by 0 bases and 1 base, with 8 bases remaining between them. The germline V gene encodes CDR1 MNHEY and CDR2 SVGEGT. The CDR3: CASSYSKVGTDTQYF. The DNA for the CDR3 is TGTGCCAGCAGTTACTCGAAGGTCGGCACAGATACGCAGTATTTT.

The rearrangement joins TRBV6-5 to TRBJ1-4; perhaps TRBD1 as D (5 bases). CDR1 MNHEY and CDR2 SVGAGI come from the germline V gene. Trimming cost V 6 bases and J 5 bases, with 16 bases left between them. The CDR3 is 15 amino acids. The CDR3 DNA reads as TGTGCCAGCAGACCCCGGGACCGACTGAATGAAAAACTGTTTTTT. This gives the protein CASRPRDRLNEKLFF.

This chain joins TRBV4-2 and TRBJ2-2; TRBD2 matches at 11 bases. With 4 bases clipped from V and 4 bases from J, the junction kept 2 bases outside the gene matches. This CDR3 has 15 residues. Germline V gene sequence: CDR1 LGHNA, CDR2 YNFKEQ. The CDR3 nucleotides are TGTGCCAGCAGCCTCGGGACTAGCGGCACCGGGGAGCTGTTTTTT. Translation: CASSLGTSGTGELFF.

This clone was seen once. V usage is TRBV24-1 and J usage is TRBJ2-2; possibly TRBD1 for D (6 bases). V was trimmed by 9 bases and J by 1 base, leaving 8 bases between them. This CDR3 is built from 13 residues. From germline, CDR1 is KGHDR and CDR2 SFDVKD. The CDR3 DNA sequence: TGTGCCACCCTGGGACAGAACACCGGGGAGCTGTTTTTT. Amino acids: CATLGQNTGELFF.

This clone was counted only a few times. CDR3 bases: TGTGCCAGCAGGCGGACAGGGAAGGGGAATCAGCCCCAGCATTTT. It specifies CASRRTGKGNQPQHF. The chain combines TRBV27 with TRBJ1-5; 8 positions match TRBD1. This CDR3 region has 15 residues. Unmatched junction bases numbered 8, after V lost 6 bases and J lost 4 bases. The V gene's germline CDR1 is MNHEY and CDR2 SMNVEV (reference sequence).

This chain links TRBV3-1 (or the pseudogene TRBV3-2) with TRBJ1-2; D possibly corresponds to TRBD1 (6 bases). The germline V gene has CDR1 LGHDT and CDR2 YNNKEL (reference sequence). The CDR3 is made up of 14 amino acids. Deletions cut 7 bases from V and 1 base from J, with 13 bases between. The CDR3 loop reads CASNFGQINYGYTF. The CDR3 DNA sequence: TGTGCCAGCAACTTCGGACAGATTAACTATGGCTACACCTTC.

This sequence joins TRBV19 and TRBJ1-2; D remains ambiguous. V was pared by 5 bases and J by 5 bases, with 18 bases between. The CDR3 spans 15 residues. The germline V gene encodes CDR1 LNHDA and CDR2 SQIVND (reference sequence). The CDR3 DNA reads TGTGCCAGTAGTTTAAGGCCCGACCCTCGGTATGGCTACACCTTC. It yields the protein CASSLRPDPRYGYTF.

The chain has TRBV10-3 and TRBJ2-1; TRBD1 or TRBD2 may be the D gene (5 bases each). The germline V and J ends were trimmed by 5 bases and 7 bases, with 12 bases remaining between them. The germline CDR1 and CDR2 sequences are ENHRY and SYGVKD. There are 13 residues in the CDR3. In DNA, the CDR3 is TGTGCCATCAGTCGGACTGAGGGGAATGAGCAGTTCTTC. This encodes CAISRTEGNEQFF.

V and J are TRBV5-5 and TRBJ1-2; the match to TRBD1 covers 8 bases. This CDR3 contains 13 residues. Trimming at V came to 4 bases and at J to 2 bases, leaving 1 base not matched to a gene. Per germline, CDR1 SGHKS and CDR2 YYEKEE (reference sequence). CDR3 coding DNA: TGTGCCAGCAGCAGACAGGGGAACTATGGCTACACCTTC. It translates to CASSRQGNYGYTF.

This chain joins TRBV4-3 and TRBJ1-1; D uncertain. CDR3 length equals 13 residues. V lost 4 bases, J lost 3 bases, and 9 bases lay in between. CDR1 is LGHNA and CDR2 is YSLEER in the germline V gene. The CDR3 loop is CASSPSRDTEAFF. The CDR3 DNA sequence: TGCGCCAGCAGCCCCTCCAGAGACACTGAAGCTTTCTTT.

This chain connects TRBV18 to TRBJ1-1; D uncertain. CDR3 length equals 14 residues. V was clipped by 2 bases and J by 0 bases, with 7 bases between them. CDR1 is KGHSH and CDR2 is LQKENI in the germline V gene. The CDR3 DNA is TGTGCCAGCTCACCATCCACAGTGAACACTGAAGCTTTCTTT. Translating it yields CASSPSTVNTEAFF.

The chain employs TRBV10-3 and TRBJ1-2, with D possibly matching TRBD1 (6 bases). V was clipped by 2 bases and J by 3 bases, with 10 bases between them. CDR3 length equals 14 residues. Germline V gene data show CDR1 as ENHRY and CDR2 as SYGVKD. CDR3 coding DNA: TGTGCCATCAGTGAGAGCGCAGGGGACTATGGCTACACCTTC. This translates into CAISESAGDYGYTF.